This T cell receptor beta chain came from a study of cytomegalovirus exposure and HLA in healthy donors. Libraries were prepared by immunoSEQ multiplex PCR; TCRdb keeps only in-frame clonotypes and omits some of them. Of some 120,000 clones in the sample, around nine tenths are singletons; the top ten hold roughly 1.4%. Germline V gene data show CDR1 as MNHNS and CDR2 as SASEGT. CDR3 length equals 14 residues. Deletions cut 3 bases from V and 4 bases from J, with 10 bases between. The table lists this clone with a count of one. Its antigen is unidentified. Findings and limits, study-wide: CMV antigen specificity of a few CMV-associated chains was confirmed in vitro. The tendency of first-cohort TCR clusters to co-occur in the roughly 120 validation repertoires was identified by a subsequent analysis. The study designated fewer than 200 TCR beta chains cytomegalovirus-associated.

This chain uses TRBV6-1 with TRBJ1-5; tentatively, D is TRBD1 (6 bases). Sequencing used PBMCs. This TCR derives from a young man in good health and CMV-seronegative. Here the CDR3 DNA reads TGTGCCAGCAGTGACCCAGGGGCGAATCAGCCCCAGCATTTT. Amino acids: CASSDPGANQPQHF.